The clone carrying this T cell receptor (beta chain) has just a few counts. These data originate in a study of cytomegalovirus exposure and HLA in healthy donors. At the level of the study: When 350 to 500 donors were genotyped, approximately 81% of them were found to fall in the Caucasian-associated ancestry cluster.

The PCR contained 60 Vbeta and 13 Jbeta primers. Here immunoSEQ multiplex PCR was the method, and the copy in TCRdb shows in-frame clones only, minus some. The sample contains approximately 92,000 clones, over 75% of which appear only once. Donors showed nominal health when sampled, although they likely had unrecorded immune exposures. The CDR3 extends over 12 amino acids. The germline CDR1 and CDR2 sequences are MNHEY and SMNVEV (reference sequence). V was clipped by 3 bases and J by 5 bases, with 7 bases between them. The receptor was derived from a girl aged 2-10 years in good health and CMV-seropositive. The gene calls are TRBV27 and TRBJ1-2; the D gene is possibly TRBD1 (6 bases). The sample was PBMCs. CDR3 DNA: TGTGCCAGCAGTTTCAGGGGTTATGGCTACACCTTC. This sequence encodes CASSFRGYGYTF.